Sequencing of this T cell receptor (beta chain) was carried out in a study of T-cell memory formation after mild COVID-19. Turning to the study itself: Among the donors, TCR clusters were largely specific to each donor.

5'RACE, which relied on constant-segment primers, yielded TCR alpha and TCR beta cDNA libraries carrying sample barcodes and UMIs. In TCRdb, the 5' RACE reads were re-called with MiXCR into one record per CDR3 protein. The sample includes about 190,000 distinct CDR3 sequences, about 10% seen only once; the top ten take approximately 2.8%. This clonotype was recorded many times. CDR1 is SGHRS and CDR2 is YFSETQ in the germline V gene. The CDR3 covers 14 residues. V gave up 2 bases and J gave up 9 bases, with 17 bases separating them. The V call is TRBV5-1, the J call TRBJ1-1; D ambiguous. This receptor was obtained from a young man who had mild COVID-19 (a few samples of this study predate the infection). Cell type and time point are not known. Sequenced: PBMCs or a T cell subset sorted from them (not recorded which). The CDR3 sequence: CASSFAGPQIQAFF. CDR3 in DNA: TGCGCCAGCAGCTTCGCAGGCCCGCAAATACAAGCTTTCTTT. Supplemented by reference TRBV5-1 and TRBJ1-1, the full variable domain reads KAGVTQTPRYLIKTRGQQVTLSCSPISGHRSVSWYQQTPGQGLQFLFEYFSETQRNKGNFPGRFSGRQFSNSRSEMNVSTLELGDSALYLCASSFAGPQIQAFFGQGTRLTVV.